The subject of this entry is one T cell receptor (beta chain). Generated by immunoSEQ multiplex PCR, the TCRdb table keeps only in-frame clones and is missing some. The sample comprises roughly 330,000 clones, roughly 88% of which are singletons, and 1.6% rests with the top ten. V was clipped by 4 bases and J by 4 bases, with 7 bases between them. CDR1 MGHRA and CDR2 YSYEKL come from the germline V gene. The CDR3 is 12 amino acids. The data were obtained in a study of blood T cell repertoires in COVID-19. This clonotype was sampled from a woman aged 45-65 years with acute or convalescent COVID-19. The sequencing input was peripheral blood. The chain combines TRBV4-1 with TRBJ1-2; D might be TRBD1 (5 bases). This CDR3 reads CASSRGLYGYTF. The CDR3 DNA is TGCGCCAGCAGCCGGGGACTCTATGGCTACACCTTC.